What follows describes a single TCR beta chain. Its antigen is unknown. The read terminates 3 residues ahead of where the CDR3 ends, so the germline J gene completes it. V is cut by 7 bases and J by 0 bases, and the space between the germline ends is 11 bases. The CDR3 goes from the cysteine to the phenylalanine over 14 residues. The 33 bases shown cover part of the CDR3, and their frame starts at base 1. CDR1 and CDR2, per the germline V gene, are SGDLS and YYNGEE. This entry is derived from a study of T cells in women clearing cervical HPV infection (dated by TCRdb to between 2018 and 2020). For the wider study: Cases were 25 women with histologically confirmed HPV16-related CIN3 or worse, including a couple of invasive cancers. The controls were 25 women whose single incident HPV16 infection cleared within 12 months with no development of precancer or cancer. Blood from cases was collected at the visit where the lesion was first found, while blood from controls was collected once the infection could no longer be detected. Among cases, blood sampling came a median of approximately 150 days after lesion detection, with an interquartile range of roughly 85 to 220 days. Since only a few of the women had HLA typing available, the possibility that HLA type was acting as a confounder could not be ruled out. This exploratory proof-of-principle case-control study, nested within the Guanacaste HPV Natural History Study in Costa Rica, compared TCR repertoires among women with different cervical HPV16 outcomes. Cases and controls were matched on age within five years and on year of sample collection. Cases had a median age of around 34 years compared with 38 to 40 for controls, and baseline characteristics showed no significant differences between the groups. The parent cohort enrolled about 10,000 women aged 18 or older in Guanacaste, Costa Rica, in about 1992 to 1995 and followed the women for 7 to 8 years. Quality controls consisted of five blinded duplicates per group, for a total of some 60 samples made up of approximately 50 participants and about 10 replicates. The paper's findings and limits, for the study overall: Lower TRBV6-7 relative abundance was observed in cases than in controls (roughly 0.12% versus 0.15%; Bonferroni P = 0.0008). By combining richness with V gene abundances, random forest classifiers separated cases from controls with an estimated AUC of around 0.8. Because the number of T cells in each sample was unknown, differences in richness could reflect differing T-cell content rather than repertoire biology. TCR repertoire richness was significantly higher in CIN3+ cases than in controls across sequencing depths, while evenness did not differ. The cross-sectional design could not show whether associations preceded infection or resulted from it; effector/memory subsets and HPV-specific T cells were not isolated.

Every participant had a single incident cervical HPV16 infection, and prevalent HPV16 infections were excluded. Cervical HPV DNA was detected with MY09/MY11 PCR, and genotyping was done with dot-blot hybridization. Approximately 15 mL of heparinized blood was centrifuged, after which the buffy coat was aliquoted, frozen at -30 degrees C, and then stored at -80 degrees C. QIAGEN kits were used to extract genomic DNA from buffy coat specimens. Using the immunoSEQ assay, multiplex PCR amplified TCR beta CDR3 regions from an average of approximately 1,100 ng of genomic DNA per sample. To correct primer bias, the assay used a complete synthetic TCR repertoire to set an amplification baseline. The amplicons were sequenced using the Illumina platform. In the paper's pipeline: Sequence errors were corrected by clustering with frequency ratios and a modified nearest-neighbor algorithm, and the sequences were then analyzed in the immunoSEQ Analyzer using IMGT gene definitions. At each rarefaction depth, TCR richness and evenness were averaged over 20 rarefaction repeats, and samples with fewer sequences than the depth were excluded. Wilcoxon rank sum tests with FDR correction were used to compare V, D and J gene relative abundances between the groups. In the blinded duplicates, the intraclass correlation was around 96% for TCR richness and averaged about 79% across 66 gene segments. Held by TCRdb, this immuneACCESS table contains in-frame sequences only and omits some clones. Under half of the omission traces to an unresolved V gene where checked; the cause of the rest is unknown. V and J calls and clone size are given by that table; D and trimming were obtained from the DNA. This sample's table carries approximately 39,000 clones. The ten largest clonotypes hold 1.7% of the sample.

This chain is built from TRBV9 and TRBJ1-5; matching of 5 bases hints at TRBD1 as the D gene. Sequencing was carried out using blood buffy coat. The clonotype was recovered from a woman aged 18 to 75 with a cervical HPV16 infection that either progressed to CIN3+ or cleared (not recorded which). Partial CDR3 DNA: TGTGCCAGCGCGCCGGGGGTTAGCAATCAGCCC. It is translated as CASAPGVSNQP. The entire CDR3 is CASAPGVSNQPQHF.